A selection of T cell receptor beta chains follows, all from one sample in a study of T cell responses to AZD1222 COVID-19 vaccine. Assay: immunoSEQ multiplex PCR; the TCRdb copy retains only in-frame clones and omits some. The data hold about 130,000 clones, with around 84% observed a single time. This specimen consisted of peripheral blood, obtained on day 0 of AZD1222 vaccination. All receptors derive from an adult in good health. Both conserved end residues are part of each CDR3. The D gene is left open where the match is weak.

TRBV18	TRBD1	TRBJ1-1	CASSFQGGGRIEAFF
TRBV2	TRBD2	TRBJ2-7	CASRERGDYYEQYF
TRBV6-2/TRBV6-3	TRBD1	TRBJ2-2	CASSYGGQGLTTGELFF
TRBV28	.	TRBJ1-3	CASRLDGTSGNTIYF
TRBV7-9	.	TRBJ1-1	CASSLVAENTEAFF
TRBV5-4	TRBD1	TRBJ1-1	CASSSGDRQNTEAFF
TRBV5-5	.	TRBJ1-5	CASSLGSTGNQPQHF
TRBV5-4	TRBD1	TRBJ2-7	CASAPAGTGGFEQYF
TRBV5-6	TRBD1	TRBJ1-1	CASSLVRDRARNTEAFF
TRBV28	.	TRBJ2-1	CASSPSQVGSNEQFF
TRBV6-6	.	TRBJ1-3	CASSYRGQGGDTIYF
TRBV4-2	.	TRBJ1-6	CASSQAAFSPLHF
TRBV30	.	TRBJ1-2	CAWSVSAGVKGYTF
TRBV30	.	TRBJ1-5	CACCRNQPQHF
TRBV5-4	.	TRBJ2-7	CASSLAGERRYEQYF
TRBV5-1	.	TRBJ1-6	CASSFSRVNSPLHF
TRBV3-1/TRBV3-2	.	TRBJ2-5	CASLGHLPSETQYF
TRBV7-9	.	TRBJ1-1	CASSFSENTEAFF
TRBV7-2	TRBD1	TRBJ1-5	CASSSFEGAGQPQHF
TRBV5-5	.	TRBJ1-2	CASSLEQHNPYGYTF
TRBV19	.	TRBJ2-5	CASSIWLQETQYF
TRBV5-6	.	TRBJ1-4	CASSEHAGRNEKLFF
TRBV14	TRBD1	TRBJ2-3	CASSRRTGGTFETTDTQYF
TRBV12-3/TRBV12-4	.	TRBJ1-5	CASSLIPKPQHF
TRBV19	TRBD2	TRBJ2-3	CASSIRALAGGPDTQYF
TRBV30	TRBD1	TRBJ2-7	CAWLARDRGLYEQYF
TRBV19	TRBD1	TRBJ2-2	CASANRGVGELFF
TRBV3-1/TRBV3-2	TRBD1	TRBJ1-2	CASSQRGQGSYTF
TRBV11-3	TRBD1	TRBJ2-5	CASSQDREETQYF
TRBV2	.	TRBJ1-3	CASSVLESRNTIYF
TRBV15	.	TRBJ1-3	CATSRSRQHSPGNTIYF
TRBV28	TRBD2	TRBJ2-5	CASSTGLARETQYF
TRBV7-2	TRBD2	TRBJ2-2	CASSSLAGGRVGGELFF
TRBV28	.	TRBJ2-1	CASSRQSEQFF
TRBV28	TRBD1	TRBJ1-5	CASSSRTGRGQPQHF
TRBV2	TRBD1	TRBJ1-1	CASSPDRESSEAFF
TRBV11-2	TRBD2	TRBJ2-3	CASSAFWGGENTQYF
TRBV3-1/TRBV3-2	.	TRBJ1-1	CASSLQGNTEAFF
TRBV5-4	.	TRBJ1-2	CASSSLRDLNYGYTF
TRBV10-3	.	TRBJ1-4	CAIKPGTNEKLFF
TRBV10-3	TRBD2	TRBJ2-1	CAISDPSVGAGINEQFF
TRBV5-4	TRBD1	TRBJ2-2	CASSLAMDRGTGELFF
TRBV6-6	.	TRBJ1-2	CASSYLDNPPYGYTF
TRBV5-1	TRBD1	TRBJ2-1	CASSLAGQGNNEQFF
TRBV30	TRBD1	TRBJ1-2	CAWSVQTGFGYTF
TRBV28	TRBD1	TRBJ1-2	CASRRQGGTYGYTF
TRBV24-1	.	TRBJ2-2	CATSDPGANTGELFF
TRBV7-3	.	TRBJ2-7	CASSLMRGPYEQYF
TRBV14	.	TRBJ1-1	CASSQVAGWAQNTEAFF
TRBV28	.	TRBJ1-6	CASSSNKDSHNSPLHF
TRBV4-1	TRBD2	TRBJ2-7	CASSQELAVEDEQYF
TRBV5-1	.	TRBJ1-5	CASSPGGTPGNQPQHF
TRBV20-1	.	TRBJ1-1	CSARENTEAFF
TRBV6-1	.	TRBJ1-3	CASSEANGVYTIYF
TRBV18	.	TRBJ1-5	CASSPPQGGQPQHF
TRBV28	.	TRBJ1-1	CASSLDNTEAFF
TRBV29-1	.	TRBJ2-7	CSVENPGANSYEQYF
TRBV7-6	.	TRBJ2-3	CASSLEASVRTQYF
TRBV19	.	TRBJ1-3	CASSDIAGNTIYF
TRBV3-1/TRBV3-2	.	TRBJ2-3	CASSRGQPSTDTQYF